This T cell receptor (beta chain) was recovered during a study of TIL therapy for anti-PD-1-resistant metastatic lung cancer. Germline V gene lookup returns CDR1 SGHTA and CDR2 FQGNSA. The CDR3 is 16 amino acids. J lost 2 bases, V lost 1 base, and 7 bases had no gene match. Time point here: pre-treatment sample, taken before nivolumab and TIL therapy. Sequencing used immunoSEQ v3. Profiling relied on immunoSEQ multiplex PCR, and the TCRdb table lists in-frame clones only, not all of them. The sample lists under 15,000 clones; 80% were seen once. This TCR was recovered from a person aged 25 to 85 with non-small cell lung cancer. The genes are TRBV7-2 and TRBJ2-7; 8 bases match TRBD1. Source: blood, taken at baseline. CDR3 nucleotide sequence: TGTGCCAGCAGCTTAGGTCTGGGACAGGCAGCCTACGAGCAGTACTTC. Translated: CASSLGLGQAAYEQYF.